These 27 T cell receptor beta chains originate from one sample sequenced in a study of control samples from healthy donors and cancer patients. Produced via immunoSEQ multiplex PCR; TCRdb's table is partial and in-frame only. The table records approximately 52,000 clones, about 96% of them present only once. The sequenced sample consisted of blood. The receptors were gathered from a woman aged 18-29 years in good health.

The rearrangement joins TRBV9 to TRBJ1-2, with a possible D match to TRBD1 (5 bases). The CDR3 is 12 amino acids. Trimming took off 9 bases at V and 8 bases at J, with 17 bases between the two ends. The germline V gene has CDR1 SGDLS and CDR2 YYNGEE. The CDR3 spells CATSSWGGGYTF. CDR3 in DNA: TGTGCCACGTCCAGTTGGGGCGGCGGCTACACCTTC.

V usage is TRBV19 and J usage is TRBJ2-5, with 13 bases aligning to TRBD2. The germline V gene has CDR1 LNHDA and CDR2 SQIVND (reference sequence). The length of the CDR3 is 16 residues. V gave up 3 bases and J gave up 5 bases; unmatched junction bases: 6. The CDR3 DNA sequence: TGTGCCAGTAGTATGAGACTAGCGGGGGGCCGGGAGACCCAGTACTTC. Protein product: CASSMRLAGGRETQYF.

The chain recombines TRBV30 with TRBJ2-7; TRBD2 aligns across 7 bases. Germline V gene data show CDR1 as GTSNPN and CDR2 as SVGIG (reference sequence). The CDR3 runs 15 residues. J was trimmed by 3 bases and V by 7 bases; bases with no gene match: 15. The CDR3 DNA sequence: TGTGCCTTGAACCGCGCGGCTAGCGGAAACTACGAGCAGTACTTC. It yields the protein CALNRAASGNYEQYF.

The V gene is TRBV7-9, the J gene TRBJ2-3; TRBD1 might be the D (6 bases). V lost 7 bases, J lost 10 bases, and 18 bases lay in between. The CDR3 sequence is 13 residues long. Germline V gene lookup returns CDR1 SEHNR and CDR2 FQNEAQ (reference sequence). CDR3 DNA sequence: TGTGCCAGCAAGACCTCCCAGGGGTACGCGCAGTATTTT. This encodes CASKTSQGYAQYF. Using reference TRBV7-9 and TRBJ2-3 for the parts outside the CDR3, the full variable domain is DTGVSQNPRHKITKRGQNVTFRCDPISEHNRLYWYRQTLGQGPEFLTYFQNEAQLEKSRLLSDRFSAERPKGSFSTLEIQRTEQGDSAMYLCASKTSQGYAQYFGPGTRLTVL.

This clone was counted a few times. CDR3 in DNA: TGTGCCAGCAGTTTATCGGGGAACTATGGCTACACCTTC. Amino acid sequence: CASSLSGNYGYTF. V gene TRBV12-3 or TRBV12-4 combines with J gene TRBJ1-2; D remains ambiguous. The V end lost 2 bases, the J end lost 2 bases, and 6 bases lay between the germline ends. The CDR3 covers 13 residues.

The J gene is TRBJ2-7, the V gene TRBV2; D is unresolved. The CDR3 is 14 amino acids. V lost 8 bases and J lost 2, with 16 bases in between. CDR1 SNHLY and CDR2 FYNNEI come from the germline V gene. This CDR3 reads CASAQLGATYEQYF. The CDR3 DNA follows: TGTGCCAGCGCCCAGTTGGGCGCGACCTACGAGCAGTACTTC.

The gene calls are TRBV6-5 and TRBJ2-1; weak D call: TRBD1 (6 bases). The germline V and J ends were trimmed by 2 bases and 8 bases, with 13 bases remaining between them. From germline, CDR1 is MNHEY and CDR2 SVGAGI. The CDR3 has 14 amino acids. Here the CDR3 reads CASSYRYRADEQFF. As DNA, the CDR3 is TGTGCCAGCAGTTACCGATACAGGGCCGATGAGCAGTTCTTC.

Comments on this clone: Mismatch with germline at one junction end may stem from a read error. The V and J genes are TRBV7-7 and TRBJ2-7; the match to TRBD1 covers 11 bases. CDR3 length equals 14 residues. Germline V lookup: CDR1 SSHAT, CDR2 FNYEAQ (reference sequence). The CDR3 loop reads CASSPGTGGYEQYF. The CDR3 DNA is TGTGCTAGCAGCCCCGGGACAGGGGGCTACGAGCAGTACTTC. Variable domain in full (rest from reference TRBV7-7 and TRBJ2-7): GAGVSQSPRYKVTKRGQDVTLRCDPISSHATLYWYQQALGQGPEFLTYFNYEAQPDKSGLPSDRFSAERPEGSISTLTIQRTEQRDSAMYRCASSPGTGGYEQYFGPGTRLTVT.

This sequence joins TRBV27 and TRBJ2-1; TRBD2 matches 9 bases. The V gene end was trimmed by 7 bases and the J gene end by 9 bases; junction bases not matched to a gene: 13. This CDR3 is built from 15 residues. Germline loops: CDR1 MNHEY, CDR2 SMNVEV (reference sequence). The chain's CDR3 is CASNPFAGGLGEQFF. Here the CDR3 DNA reads TGTGCCAGCAACCCCTTTGCGGGGGGGCTTGGTGAGCAGTTCTTC.

The rearrangement links TRBV6-2 or TRBV6-3 to TRBJ1-5; 10 bases match TRBD1. CDR3 length: 17 residues. Germline CDR1 MNHEY, CDR2 SVGEGT. Trimming removed 2 bases from V and 3 bases from J; junction bases left unmatched: 7. The CDR3: CASSYQPGQGYNQPQHF. In DNA form, the CDR3 reads TGTGCCAGCAGTTACCAGCCGGGACAGGGGTACAATCAGCCCCAGCATTTT.

J is TRBJ2-3 and V is TRBV6-5; D gene ambiguous. Germline V gene lookup returns CDR1 MNHEY and CDR2 SVGAGI. Between the trimmed V and J ends, which lost 5 bases and 6 bases, there was a span of 12 bases. The CDR3 is 13 residues long. This chain's CDR3 is CASSPNAYDTQYF. DNA of the CDR3: TGTGCCAGCAGTCCCAACGCCTATGATACGCAGTATTTT.

The chain carries TRBV28 and TRBJ1-2; D is ambiguous. CDR1 is MDHEN, CDR2 SYDVKM, per germline. The CDR3 extends over 14 amino acids. The ends were cut back, 6 bases at V and 8 bases at J, with 19 bases in the middle. For the CDR3, the DNA is TGTGCCAGCAGCTTCTCGGGGTTCACTAGAGGCTACACCTTC. Its translation: CASSFSGFTRGYTF.

This sequence joins TRBV19 and TRBJ1-1; possibly TRBD1 for D (5 bases). Trimming took off 5 bases at V and 0 bases at J, with 13 bases between the two ends. The CDR3 consists of 15 residues. Germline CDR1 is LNHDA and CDR2 is SQIVND (reference sequence). Here the CDR3 DNA reads TGTGCCAGTAGTGTAAGGGACGGGTTGAACACTGAAGCTTTCTTT. Protein product: CASSVRDGLNTEAFF.

The chain has TRBV3-1 (or the pseudogene TRBV3-2) and TRBJ2-3, with 9 bases matching TRBD1. Germline V CDR1 and CDR2: LGHDT, YNNKEL (reference sequence). The trim removed 4 bases at V and 6 bases at J, leaving 8 bases unmatched. The CDR3 spans 15 residues. CDR3 sequence: CASSPRDRVSDTQYF. The CDR3 nucleotides are TGTGCCAGCAGCCCCCGGGACAGGGTATCGGATACGCAGTATTTT.

The gene calls are TRBV6-5 and TRBJ1-2, with 7 bases fitting TRBD1. Looked up from germline, CDR1 is MNHEY and CDR2 is SVGAGI. The V gene end was trimmed by 8 bases and the J gene end by 4 bases; junction bases not matched to a gene: 4. The CDR3 covers 12 residues. CDR3 DNA: TGTGCCAGCGCAGGGGGTCTCTATGGCTACACCTTC. Translation gives CASAGGLYGYTF.

V is TRBV7-2 and J is TRBJ2-1; TRBD1 might be the D (6 bases). With 5 bases removed from V and 3 bases from J, the gap between germline ends came to 14 bases. The germline CDR1 and CDR2 sequences are SGHTA and FQGNSA. CDR3 length equals 15 residues. DNA for the CDR3: TGTGCCAGCAGCATGGACAGCACCGGCTACAATGAGCAGTTCTTC. Its translation is CASSMDSTGYNEQFF.

The chain uses TRBV5-1 and TRBJ1-1, with unresolved D. Germline V gene data show CDR1 as SGHRS and CDR2 as YFSETQ. CDR3 length: 13 amino acids. V was pared by 3 bases and J by 4 bases, with 10 bases between. The CDR3 loop is CASSSALSTEAFF. The DNA for the CDR3 is TGCGCCAGCAGCTCCGCCCTGTCCACTGAAGCTTTCTTT. Together with reference TRBV5-1 and TRBJ1-1, the CDR3 gives the full variable domain: KAGVTQTPRYLIKTRGQQVTLSCSPISGHRSVSWYQQTPGQGLQFLFEYFSETQRNKGNFPGRFSGRQFSNSRSEMNVSTLELGDSALYLCASSSALSTEAFFGQGTRLTVV.

The chain recombines TRBV5-1 with TRBJ1-2, with 7 bases lining up with TRBD1. Germline values: CDR1 SGHRS, CDR2 YFSETQ. CDR3 length: 14 amino acids. V was pared by 0 bases and J by 6 bases, with 5 bases of the junction left unmatched. The CDR3 nucleotides read TGCGCCAGCAGCTTGGGGGGGACAGCCGATGGCTACACCTTC. It codes for CASSLGGTADGYTF.

The chain combines TRBV7-9 with TRBJ2-2; D might be TRBD2 (5 bases). V was shortened by 4 bases and J by 2 bases, with 14 bases between the two germline ends. The CDR3 length is 16 residues. The germline V gene encodes CDR1 SEHNR and CDR2 FQNEAQ (reference sequence). The CDR3 DNA follows: TGTGCCAGCAGCTGGCGGGCTGGTCCTAACACCGGGGAGCTGTTTTTT. Its translation: CASSWRAGPNTGELFF.

This chain uses TRBV28 with TRBJ2-1, with TRBD2 matching 9 bases. Looked up from germline, CDR1 is MDHEN and CDR2 is SYDVKM. V shed 3 bases and J 5 bases; nucleotides not matched to a gene: 5. The CDR3 covers 15 residues. The CDR3, as DNA: TGTGCCAGCAGTTTCGCGGGGGGGGGAAACAATGAGCAGTTCTTC. This sequence encodes CASSFAGGGNNEQFF.

The genes are TRBV28 and TRBJ1-1, with a possible D match to TRBD1 (5 bases). CDR1 MDHEN and CDR2 SYDVKM come from the germline V gene. The CDR3 contains 16 residues. Deletions cut 5 bases from V and 0 bases from J, with 16 bases between. The CDR3 DNA follows: TGTGCCAGCAGTGCGTCAGGGTTTAGAATGAACACTGAAGCTTTCTTT. Amino acids: CASSASGFRMNTEAFF.

This chain joins TRBV10-2 and TRBJ1-1, with TRBD1 matching over 9 bases. Germline V lookup: CDR1 WSHSY, CDR2 SAAADI. Trimming at V came to 4 bases and at J to 3 bases, leaving 9 bases not matched to a gene. This CDR3 spans 16 amino acids. DNA for the CDR3: TGCGCCAGCAGTGCGGGTAACAGGGGGCTGGACACTGAAGCTTTCTTT. This codes for CASSAGNRGLDTEAFF.

The chain is built from TRBV5-1 and TRBJ1-2; tentative D call: TRBD1 (6 bases). The germline V gene has CDR1 SGHRS and CDR2 YFSETQ. The V and J ends lost 0 bases and 8 bases respectively, with 26 bases between them. The CDR3 has 18 residues. As DNA, the CDR3 is TGCGCCAGCAGCTTGGCGGGTCTGAGGGGGGACCAAACCAACGGCTACACCTTC. Amino acid sequence: CASSLAGLRGDQTNGYTF.

This clone was counted a single time. V usage is TRBV21-1 and J usage is TRBJ1-6; the DNA was not compared with TRBD1, the D call given in the table. TRBV21-1 is recorded as a pseudogene. The CDR3 is 15 amino acids. The CDR3: CASSKITGKGSPLHF. The CDR3 DNA reads as TGTGCCAGCAGCAAGATCACAGGGAAAGGTTCACCCCTCCACTTT.

The chain recombines TRBV15 with TRBJ1-1, with unresolved D. From germline, CDR1 is LNHNV and CDR2 YYDKDF (reference sequence). The V end lost 1 base, the J end lost 3 bases, and 3 bases lay between the germline ends. The CDR3 length is 12 residues. CDR3 in DNA: TGTGCCACCAGCAGAGCGTACACTGAAGCTTTCTTT. This encodes CATSRAYTEAFF.

V usage is TRBV6-5 and J usage is TRBJ1-1; D unclear. CDR1 is MNHEY, CDR2 SVGAGI, per germline. This CDR3 has 11 residues. Trimming took 7 bases from V and 0 from J, leaving 3 bases between them. CDR3 sequence (DNA): TGTGCCAGCACAGTGAACACTGAAGCTTTCTTT. This translates into CASTVNTEAFF.

The CDR3 DNA is TGTGCCAGCAGTGAAGAGGGAGGAACTAATGAAAAACTGTTTTTT. Translation: CASSEEGGTNEKLFF. The chain joins TRBV2 to TRBJ1-4; no clear D gene. Per the germline V gene, CDR1 is SNHLY and CDR2 is FYNNEI. V gave up 1 base and J gave up 1 base, with 7 bases separating them. This CDR3 is built from 15 residues.